These T cell receptor beta chains were read from a single sample in a study of shared clonotypes between healthy human individuals. Assay: immunoSEQ multiplex PCR; the TCRdb copy retains only in-frame clones and omits some. The sample consists of 1.5 million to 1.9 million clones, 98% of them appearing once. The sequencing sample was made of naive CD4+ T cells sorted from blood. The source of these receptors is a man under 40 in good health. Both conserved end residues are part of each CDR3. D genes are given only for firm matches. A row's size may be missing; if present it is once, few, many or a size class.

V: TRBV29-1
J: TRBJ2-7
size: -
D: TRBD2
CDR3: CSVEALAASSYEQYF
DNA: TGCAGCGTTGAGGCGCTAGCGGCTAGCTCCTACGAGCAGTACTTC

V: TRBV12-5
J: TRBJ2-3
size: -
D: TRBD2
CDR3: CASGLGLASTDTQYF
DNA: TGTGCTAGTGGTTTGGGACTAGCCAGCACAGATACGCAGTATTTT

V: TRBV19
J: TRBJ2-7
size: -
D: TRBD1
CDR3: CASSIMGQVNYEQYF
DNA: TGTGCCAGTAGTATAATGGGACAGGTGAACTACGAGCAGTACTTC

V: TRBV7-2
J: TRBJ2-5
size: -
D: -
CDR3: CASSQYRETQYF
DNA: TGTGCCAGCAGCCAATACCGGGAGACCCAGTACTTC

V: TRBV12-5
J: TRBJ2-4
size: -
D: TRBD1
CDR3: CAPNGTGVNIQYF
DNA: TGTGCTCCTAATGGGACAGGGGTCAACATTCAGTACTTC

V: TRBV9
J: TRBJ2-3
size: -
D: -
CDR3: CASSGSGVSTDTQYF
DNA: TGTGCCAGCAGCGGTAGCGGAGTGAGCACAGATACGCAGTATTTT

V: TRBV25-1
J: TRBJ2-2
size: -
D: -
CDR3: CASSALSVGELFF
DNA: TGTGCCAGCAGTGCCCTTAGCGTCGGGGAGCTGTTTTTT

V: TRBV28
J: TRBJ1-1
size: -
D: -
CDR3: CASSVGAVNTEAFF
DNA: TGTGCCAGCAGTGTCGGGGCCGTGAACACTGAAGCTTTCTTT

V: TRBV9
J: TRBJ2-5
size: once
D: -
CDR3: CASSAGQMSMETQYF
DNA: TGTGCCAGCAGCGCTGGACAGATGAGTATGGAGACCCAGTACTTC

V: TRBV6-5
J: TRBJ1-2
size: -
D: -
CDR3: CASGFRGAHGYTF
DNA: TGTGCCAGCGGGTTCCGGGGGGCCCACGGCTACACCTTC

V: TRBV28
J: TRBJ2-7
size: -
D: -
CDR3: CASSPGASGTYEQYF
DNA: TGTGCCAGCAGCCCCGGGGCGAGCGGAACCTACGAGCAGTACTTC

V: TRBV5-1
J: TRBJ1-2
size: -
D: -
CDR3: CASSFLGAPGYGYTF
DNA: TGCGCCAGCAGCTTTCTGGGGGCACCGGGCTATGGCTACACCTTC

V: TRBV21-1
J: TRBJ2-1
size: -
D: -
CDR3: CASTYVGTGPNEQFF
DNA: TGTGCCAGCACTTACGTCGGGACAGGGCCTAATGAGCAGTTCTTC

V: TRBV6-5
J: TRBJ1-4
size: -
D: -
CDR3: CASSRFTGTPLFF
DNA: TGTGCCAGCAGTCGCTTCACCGGGACACCTCTGTTTTTT

V: TRBV27
J: TRBJ2-3
size: -
D: TRBD1
CDR3: CASRRTGADTQYF
DNA: TGTGCCAGCAGGCGGACAGGGGCAGATACGCAGTATTTT

V: TRBV12-5
J: TRBJ2-7
size: -
D: TRBD1
CDR3: CASGFGQGYEQYF
DNA: TGTGCTAGTGGTTTCGGACAGGGCTACGAGCAGTACTTC

V: TRBV27
J: TRBJ2-3
size: -
D: -
CDR3: CASSLFATRGTDTQYF
DNA: TGTGCCAGCAGTTTATTTGCTACCCGGGGGACAGATACGCAGTATTTT

V: TRBV5-6
J: TRBJ1-1
size: -
D: TRBD1
CDR3: CASSLVARGPNTEAFF
DNA: TGTGCCAGCAGCTTGGTCGCCAGGGGGCCCAACACTGAAGCTTTCTTT

V: TRBV19
J: TRBJ2-2
size: -
D: -
CDR3: CASSIGNALNTGELFF
DNA: TGTGCCAGTAGTATAGGTAATGCCTTGAACACCGGGGAGCTGTTTTTT

V: TRBV28
J: TRBJ2-7
size: -
D: TRBD1
CDR3: CASSVIQGALYEQYF
DNA: TGTGCCAGCAGTGTCATCCAGGGGGCCCTCTACGAGCAGTACTTC

V: TRBV11-3
J: TRBJ2-1
size: once
D: -
CDR3: CASREPRSLHNEQFF
DNA: TGTGCCAGCAGAGAGCCCCGGAGTCTCCACAATGAGCAGTTCTTC

V: TRBV2
J: TRBJ2-7
size: -
D: TRBD2
CDR3: CASTERRGGYEQYF
DNA: TGTGCCAGCACCGAGAGGCGGGGGGGCTACGAGCAGTACTTC

V: TRBV27
J: TRBJ2-3
size: -
D: TRBD2
CDR3: CASSSGGRWADTQYF
DNA: TGTGCCAGCAGTTCGGGCGGGAGGTGGGCAGATACGCAGTATTTT

V: TRBV6-6
J: TRBJ2-1
size: -
D: -
CDR3: CASSYSRGISYNEQFF
DNA: TGTGCCAGCAGTTACTCACGGGGAATCTCCTACAATGAGCAGTTCTTC

V: TRBV10-3
J: TRBJ2-3
size: -
D: -
CDR3: CAVGRDTQYF
DNA: TGTGCCGTTGGGAGAGATACGCAGTATTTT

V: TRBV2
J: TRBJ1-4
size: -
D: TRBD1
CDR3: CASRRDRGEKLFF
DNA: TGTGCCAGCAGGCGGGACAGGGGTGAAAAACTGTTTTTT

V: TRBV5-4
J: TRBJ2-2
size: -
D: TRBD2
CDR3: CASRLGLAGGPTGELFF
DNA: TGTGCCAGCAGACTCGGACTAGCGGGAGGGCCCACCGGGGAGCTGTTTTTT

V: TRBV14
J: TRBJ1-2
size: -
D: TRBD1
CDR3: CASSQLRGREVGYTF
DNA: TGTGCCAGCAGCCAATTAAGGGGGCGTGAAGTGGGCTACACCTTC

V: TRBV4-1
J: TRBJ2-7
size: -
D: -
CDR3: CASSRGPGSYEQYF
DNA: TGCGCCAGCAGCCGCGGACCTGGGTCCTACGAGCAGTACTTC

V: TRBV7-2
J: TRBJ1-2
size: -
D: TRBD1
CDR3: CASSFGQGPYGYTF
DNA: TGTGCCAGCAGCTTCGGACAGGGCCCCTATGGCTACACCTTC

V: TRBV27
J: TRBJ1-2
size: -
D: -
CDR3: CASSPAGGVDGYTF
DNA: TGTGCCAGCAGTCCGGCAGGAGGGGTCGATGGCTACACCTTC

V: TRBV7-2
J: TRBJ2-1
size: -
D: TRBD2
CDR3: CASTFLAGPYNEQFF
DNA: TGTGCCAGCACCTTCTTAGCGGGCCCCTACAATGAGCAGTTCTTC

V: TRBV6-4
J: TRBJ2-2
size: -
D: -
CDR3: CASSGASNTGELFF
DNA: TGTGCCAGCAGTGGCGCCTCGAACACCGGGGAGCTGTTTTTT

V: TRBV19
J: TRBJ1-4
size: -
D: -
CDR3: CASSWTATNEKLFF
DNA: TGTGCCAGTAGTTGGACGGCAACTAATGAAAAACTGTTTTTT

V: TRBV7-8
J: TRBJ2-2
size: -
D: -
CDR3: CASSPNRVGGELFF
DNA: TGTGCCAGCAGCCCCAACAGGGTTGGCGGGGAGCTGTTTTTT

V: TRBV7-2
J: TRBJ1-1
size: -
D: -
CDR3: CASSAHRWGYTEAFF
DNA: TGTGCCAGCAGCGCTCACAGGTGGGGTTACACTGAAGCTTTCTTT

V: TRBV28
J: TRBJ1-2
size: -
D: TRBD1
CDR3: CASSQDRVHGYTF
DNA: TGTGCCAGCAGCCAAGACAGGGTCCATGGCTACACCTTC

V: TRBV5-1
J: TRBJ2-5
size: -
D: TRBD2
CDR3: CASSLVPAGGETQYF
DNA: TGCGCCAGCAGCTTGGTGCCAGCGGGAGGAGAGACCCAGTACTTC

V: TRBV18
J: TRBJ2-7
size: -
D: -
CDR3: CASSPLADRYEQYF
DNA: TGTGCCAGCTCACCACTAGCGGACCGCTACGAGCAGTACTTC

V: TRBV7-9
J: TRBJ2-3
size: -
D: -
CDR3: CASSSRPTDTQYF
DNA: TGTGCCAGCAGCTCGCGGCCCACAGATACGCAGTATTTT

V: TRBV29-1
J: TRBJ2-7
size: -
D: TRBD2
CDR3: CSVQGRAGAEQYF
DNA: TGCAGCGTTCAAGGGAGGGCAGGCGCCGAGCAGTACTTC

V: TRBV11-3
J: TRBJ2-2
size: -
D: TRBD1
CDR3: CASSRDRGIVGELFF
DNA: TGTGCCAGCAGCAGGGACAGGGGGATTGTCGGGGAGCTGTTTTTT